The rows below give T cell receptor beta chains drawn from one sample of a study of cytomegalovirus exposure and HLA in healthy donors. The method was immunoSEQ multiplex PCR; TCRdb's version includes in-frame clones alone and lacks a portion of them. The sample yields roughly 150,000 clones, around 86% seen once. Sequenced material: PBMCs. All receptors come from a girl aged 2 to 9 in good health and CMV-seropositive. CDR3s include the opening cysteine and the closing phenylalanine or tryptophan. A D gene is named only where the DNA matches it firmly. Rows give clone size only sometimes, using once, few, many, or a class for an expanded clone.

J gene | clone size | D gene | V gene | CDR3 protein | CDR3 DNA
TRBJ2-7 | few | TRBD1 | TRBV2 | CASDLTGVEQYF | TGTGCCAGTGACCTGACAGGGGTCGAGCAGTACTTC
TRBJ1-5 | . | TRBD1 | TRBV28 | CASSWTGYQPQHF | TGTGCCAGCAGTTGGACAGGGTATCAGCCCCAGCATTTT
TRBJ2-5 | . | TRBD2 | TRBV30 | CAWSVGSGRARNQETQYF | TGTGCCTGGAGTGTCGGTAGCGGGAGGGCCAGGAACCAAGAGACCCAGTACTTC
TRBJ2-2 | . | . | TRBV10-2 | CASSGQGAGELFF | TGCGCCAGCAGTGGACAAGGGGCCGGGGAGCTGTTTTTT
TRBJ2-6 | . | . | TRBV4-1 | CASSLSHLGGNVLTF | TGCGCCAGCAGCCTCTCCCACCTAGGGGGCAACGTCCTGACTTTC
TRBJ2-7 | . | . | TRBV4-1 | CASSQDSVENYEQYF | TGCGCCAGCAGCCAAGACAGCGTAGAGAACTACGAGCAGTACTTC
TRBJ2-1 | once | TRBD1 | TRBV5-1 | CASSSEVGQGYNEQFF | TGCGCCAGCAGCTCCGAGGTAGGACAGGGATACAATGAGCAGTTCTTC
TRBJ2-2 | . | TRBD2 | TRBV6-4 | CASSDSREGTGELFF | TGTGCCAGCAGTGATTCGCGGGAGGGCACCGGGGAGCTGTTTTTT
TRBJ1-2 | . | . | TRBV6-1 | CASSDWQDYNYGYTF | TGTGCCAGCAGTGACTGGCAGGACTATAACTATGGCTACACCTTC
TRBJ2-1 | . | . | TRBV9 | CASSGGGTIYNEQFF | TGTGCCAGCAGCGGGGGCGGGACGATTTACAATGAGCAGTTCTTC
TRBJ2-7 | . | TRBD1 | TRBV29-1 | CSALQGVSSYEQYF | TGCAGCGCCTTACAGGGGGTATCCTCCTACGAGCAGTACTTC
TRBJ2-7 | . | . | TRBV5-1 | CASSSRGSSSYEQYF | TGCGCCAGCAGCTCCAGGGGCTCCTCCTCCTACGAGCAGTACTTC
TRBJ1-2 | . | . | TRBV28 | CASSPLEAGYYGYTF | TGTGCCAGCAGTCCGCTTGAGGCGGGGTACTATGGCTACACCTTC
TRBJ2-7 | once | TRBD2 | TRBV28 | CASTPGAGASYEQYF | TGTGCCAGCACCCCTGGGGCGGGAGCTAGTTACGAGCAGTACTTC
TRBJ2-1 | . | . | TRBV10-3 | CAISGPPKGGDEQFF | TGTGCCATCAGTGGGCCCCCAAAGGGGGGGGATGAGCAGTTCTTC
TRBJ2-7 | . | TRBD2 | TRBV4-1 | CASSQNWGGPYEQYF | TGCGCCAGCAGCCAGAATTGGGGGGGACCCTACGAGCAGTACTTC
TRBJ1-5 | . | TRBD1 | TRBV10-1 | CASTENLTGNQPQHF | TGCGCCAGCACCGAGAATTTGACAGGGAATCAGCCCCAGCATTTT
TRBJ2-5 | once | TRBD2 | TRBV10-2 | CASSGGQETQYF | TGCGCCAGCAGCGGGGGGCAAGAGACCCAGTACTTC
TRBJ1-4 | . | . | TRBV5-1 | CASSFQGLLGTNEKLFF | TGCGCCAGCAGCTTCCAGGGCCTCCTAGGAACTAATGAAAAACTGTTTTTT
TRBJ2-3 | . | TRBD2 | TRBV29-1 | CSVDTRLAADTQYF | TGCAGCGTTGATACGAGACTAGCGGCAGATACGCAGTATTTT
TRBJ2-3 | . | . | TRBV10-1 | CASSESGISARDTQYF | TGCGCCAGCAGTGAGTCGGGTATATCGGCTAGAGATACGCAGTATTTT
TRBJ1-4 | . | . | TRBV7-9 | CASSPSEVRLFF | TGTGCCAGCAGCCCGTCGGAGGTTAGACTGTTTTTT
TRBJ2-2 | . | . | TRBV7-9 | CASSLRRRGLSAGELFF | TGTGCCAGCAGCTTAAGGCGAAGGGGCCTCTCGGCCGGGGAGCTGTTTTTT
TRBJ1-1 | . | . | TRBV30 | CAWSPGVTEAFF | TGTGCCTGGAGTCCGGGAGTCACTGAAGCTTTCTTT
TRBJ2-1 | . | TRBD1 | TRBV11-2 | CASKGLGQGSDEQFF | TGTGCCAGCAAGGGTCTCGGACAGGGTTCAGATGAGCAGTTCTTC
TRBJ2-7 | . | TRBD1 | TRBV19 | CASSIPGQGTYEQYF | TGTGCCAGTAGTATACCGGGACAGGGGACCTACGAGCAGTACTTC
TRBJ1-3 | . | TRBD1 | TRBV30 | CAWSFTGTGGGCYF | TGTGCCTGGAGTTTCACCGGGACAGGGGGCGGTTGTTATTTT
TRBJ1-2 | . | . | TRBV19 | CASSIGALYGYTF | TGTGCCAGTAGTATCGGTGCTCTCTATGGCTACACCTTC
TRBJ1-1 | . | . | TRBV6-1 | CASSDVDRNTEAFF | TGTGCCAGCAGTGACGTTGACAGGAACACTGAAGCTTTCTTT
TRBJ2-7 | . | . | TRBV2 | CASSGFTGLVGEQYF | TGTGCCAGCAGTGGATTTACAGGGTTAGTAGGCGAGCAGTACTTC
TRBJ2-5 | . | . | TRBV28 | CASSLTIETQYF | TGTGCCAGCAGTTTAACTATAGAGACCCAGTACTTC
TRBJ1-1 | . | . | TRBV28 | CASSLRGRYGEAFF | TGTGCCAGCAGTTTACGGGGGAGGTATGGTGAAGCTTTCTTT
TRBJ1-4 | . | TRBD1 | TRBV27 | CASMLTGLNEKLFF | TGTGCCAGCATGCTGACAGGGCTTAATGAAAAACTGTTTTTT
TRBJ1-1 | few | TRBD1 | TRBV10-1 | CASSEGTGAMTEAFF | TGCGCCAGCAGTGAGGGAACAGGGGCGATGACTGAAGCTTTCTTT
TRBJ2-3 | few | . | TRBV6-4 | CASSESSGTDTQYF | TGTGCCAGCAGTGAATCCAGCGGCACAGATACGCAGTATTTT
TRBJ2-3 | few | TRBD1 | TRBV15 | CATSAGTASTDTQYF | TGTGCCACCTCCGCCGGGACAGCAAGCACAGATACGCAGTATTTT
TRBJ2-7 | . | . | TRBV20-1 | CSARDGYEQYF | TGCAGTGCTAGAGACGGGTACGAGCAGTACTTC
TRBJ2-7 | . | . | TRBV19 | CASSSAADHYEQYF | TGTGCCAGTAGTAGTGCGGCAGATCACTACGAGCAGTACTTC
TRBJ2-1 | . | TRBD2 | TRBV6-5 | CASRAGGANEQFF | TGTGCCAGCAGAGCGGGGGGTGCAAATGAGCAGTTCTTC
TRBJ2-2 | . | TRBD2 | TRBV29-1 | CSVAPLAAITGELFF | TGCAGCGTCGCCCCACTAGCGGCGATCACCGGGGAGCTGTTTTTT
TRBJ2-1 | once | . | TRBV9 | CASSVQINEQFF | TGTGCCAGCAGCGTACAGATCAATGAGCAGTTCTTC
TRBJ1-6 | . | . | TRBV20-1 | CSANLGSPLHF | TGCAGTGCTAACCTCGGTTCACCCCTCCACTTT
TRBJ1-2 | few | . | TRBV11-2 | CASSSPGIWGYTF | TGTGCCAGCAGCTCCCCCGGGATCTGGGGCTACACCTTC
TRBJ2-7 | . | . | TRBV7-9 | CASSHMSASADYEQYF | TGTGCCAGCAGCCACATGTCGGCTAGCGCAGACTACGAGCAGTACTTC
TRBJ2-5 | . | . | TRBV10-2 | CASSGGRDLNLQETQYF | TGCGCCAGCAGTGGGGGCCGGGACTTGAATCTCCAAGAGACCCAGTACTTC
TRBJ2-2 | . | . | TRBV27 | CASSPLGGELFF | TGTGCCAGCAGCCCACTCGGTGGGGAGCTGTTTTTT